This T cell receptor beta chain is drawn from a study of shared T cell receptors in the human thymus. J gave up 2 bases and V 1 base, and 2 bases lay outside the gene matches. This CDR3 is 13 amino acids long. Per germline, CDR1 GTSNPN and CDR2 SVGIG (reference sequence). Clones were read by immunoSEQ multiplex PCR, and TCRdb kept only the in-frame ones, dropping some. Of roughly 550,000 clones listed, around three quarters are singletons. The data also belong to a second study, concerning human thymus T cells. From that study: Donation came from healthy Finnish infants having corrective surgery for congenital heart defects. Corrective cardiac operations yielded the resected thymus tissue. Reports from related research described highly overlapping thymic repertoires among unrelated individuals.

The sequence was obtained from a boy under two years old with a congenital heart defect. The sample consisted of thymocytes. This chain joins TRBV30 and TRBJ2-7, with 7 bases lining up with TRBD1. CDR3 in DNA: TGTGCCTGGAGTGGACAGGGAACCTACGAGCAGTACTTC. Amino acids: CAWSGQGTYEQYF.